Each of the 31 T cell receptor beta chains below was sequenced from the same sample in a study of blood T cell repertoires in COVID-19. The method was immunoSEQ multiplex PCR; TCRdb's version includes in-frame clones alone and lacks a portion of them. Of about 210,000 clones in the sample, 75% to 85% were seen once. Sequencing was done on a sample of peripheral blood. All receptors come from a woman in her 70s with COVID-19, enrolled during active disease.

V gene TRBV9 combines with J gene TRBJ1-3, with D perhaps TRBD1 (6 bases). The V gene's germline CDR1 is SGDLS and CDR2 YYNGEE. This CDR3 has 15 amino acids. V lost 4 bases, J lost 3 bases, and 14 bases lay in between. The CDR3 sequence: CASSTLPTGGNTIYF. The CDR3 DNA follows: TGTGCCAGCAGCACCCTACCGACAGGTGGAAACACCATATATTTT.

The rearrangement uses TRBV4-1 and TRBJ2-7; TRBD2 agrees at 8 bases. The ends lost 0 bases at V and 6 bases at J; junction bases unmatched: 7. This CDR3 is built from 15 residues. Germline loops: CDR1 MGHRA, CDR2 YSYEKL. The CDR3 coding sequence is TGCGCCAGCAGCCAAGATATAGCGGGATTATTCGAGCAGTACTTC. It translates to CASSQDIAGLFEQYF.

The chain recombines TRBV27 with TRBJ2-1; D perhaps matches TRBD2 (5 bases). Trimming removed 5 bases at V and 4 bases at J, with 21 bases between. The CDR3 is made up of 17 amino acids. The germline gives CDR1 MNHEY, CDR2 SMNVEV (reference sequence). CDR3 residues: CASSPRLGSGDYNEQFF. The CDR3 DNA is TGTGCCAGCAGTCCAAGACTGGGCAGCGGAGATTACAATGAGCAGTTCTTC.

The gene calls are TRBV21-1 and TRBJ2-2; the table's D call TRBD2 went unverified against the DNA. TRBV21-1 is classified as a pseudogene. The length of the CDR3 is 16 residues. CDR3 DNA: TGTGCCAGCAGCCGAACCGGACTACCGTACACCGGGGAGCTGTTTTTT. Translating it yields CASSRTGLPYTGELFF.

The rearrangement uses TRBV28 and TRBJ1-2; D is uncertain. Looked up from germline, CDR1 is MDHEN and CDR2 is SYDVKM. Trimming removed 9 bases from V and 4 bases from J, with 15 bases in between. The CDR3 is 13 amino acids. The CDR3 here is CASREGNLYGYTF. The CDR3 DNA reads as TGTGCCAGTCGGGAAGGGAACCTCTATGGCTACACCTTC.

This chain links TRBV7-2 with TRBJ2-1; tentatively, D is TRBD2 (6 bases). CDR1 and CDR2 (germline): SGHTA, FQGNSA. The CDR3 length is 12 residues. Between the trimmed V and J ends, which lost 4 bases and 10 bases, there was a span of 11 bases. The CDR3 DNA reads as TGTGCCAGCAGCTGGGAGGCGGGAGAGCAGTTCTTC. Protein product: CASSWEAGEQFF.

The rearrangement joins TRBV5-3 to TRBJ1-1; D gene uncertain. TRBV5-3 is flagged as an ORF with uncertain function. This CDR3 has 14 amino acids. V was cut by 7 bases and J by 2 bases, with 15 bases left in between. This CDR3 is CARAPCGSNTEAFF. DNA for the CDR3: TGTGCCAGAGCCCCTTGCGGGAGTAACACTGAAGCTTTCTTT.

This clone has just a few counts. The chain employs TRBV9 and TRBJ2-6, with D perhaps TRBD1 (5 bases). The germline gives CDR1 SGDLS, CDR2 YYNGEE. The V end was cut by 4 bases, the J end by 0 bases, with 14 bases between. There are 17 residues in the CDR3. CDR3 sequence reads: CASSTWTLSSGANVLTF. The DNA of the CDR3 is TGTGCCAGCAGCACTTGGACACTAAGCTCTGGGGCCAACGTCCTGACTTTC.

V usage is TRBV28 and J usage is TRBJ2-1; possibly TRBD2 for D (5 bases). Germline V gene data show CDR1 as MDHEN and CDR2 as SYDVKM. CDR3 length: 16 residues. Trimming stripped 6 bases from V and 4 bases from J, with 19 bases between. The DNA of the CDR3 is TGTGCCAGCAGCGGTAGCGAACCACGTTCATACAATGAGCAGTTCTTC. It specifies CASSGSEPRSYNEQFF.

CDR3 sequence reads: CASSLRPPSGSTNEQFF. As DNA, the CDR3 is TGTGCCAGCAGCTTACGGCCCCCTAGCGGGAGTACGAATGAGCAGTTCTTC. The rearrangement links TRBV7-8 to TRBJ2-1; the match to TRBD2 covers 10 bases. The CDR3 spans 17 residues. Unmatched junction bases numbered 11, after V lost 2 bases and J lost 7 bases. The germline V gene has CDR1 SGHVS and CDR2 FQNEAQ.

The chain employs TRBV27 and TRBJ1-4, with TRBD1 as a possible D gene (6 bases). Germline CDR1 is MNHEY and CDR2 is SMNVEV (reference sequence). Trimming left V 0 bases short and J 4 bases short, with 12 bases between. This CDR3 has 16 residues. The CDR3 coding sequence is TGTGCCAGCAGTTTATCAGCGGGACAAGATAATGAAAAACTGTTTTTT. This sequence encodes CASSLSAGQDNEKLFF.

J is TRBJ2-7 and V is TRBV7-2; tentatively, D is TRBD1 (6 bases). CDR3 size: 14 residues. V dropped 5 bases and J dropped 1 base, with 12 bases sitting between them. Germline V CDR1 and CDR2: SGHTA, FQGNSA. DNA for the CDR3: TGTGCCAGCAGCCCACGACAGGAGTCCTACGAGCAGTACTTC. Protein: CASSPRQESYEQYF.

The CDR3 loop reads CASLGTSGSGNEQFF. For the CDR3, the DNA is TGCGCCAGCCTAGGGACTAGCGGGAGTGGCAATGAGCAGTTCTTC. The V gene is TRBV5-1, the J gene TRBJ2-1; 14 bases align to TRBD2. With 7 bases clipped from V and 6 bases from J, the junction kept 6 bases outside the gene matches. The CDR3 has 15 amino acids. Germline V gives CDR1 SGHRS, CDR2 YFSETQ.

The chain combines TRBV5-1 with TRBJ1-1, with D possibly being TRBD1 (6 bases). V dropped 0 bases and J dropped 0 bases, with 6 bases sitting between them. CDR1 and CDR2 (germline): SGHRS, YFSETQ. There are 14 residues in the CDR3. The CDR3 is CASSLEGVNTEAFF. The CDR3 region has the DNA TGCGCCAGCAGCTTGGAGGGGGTGAACACTGAAGCTTTCTTT.

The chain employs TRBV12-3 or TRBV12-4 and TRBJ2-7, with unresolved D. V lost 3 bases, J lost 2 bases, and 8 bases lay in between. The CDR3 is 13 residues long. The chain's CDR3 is CASSFGRTYEQYF. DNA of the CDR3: TGTGCCAGCAGTTTTGGCAGAACCTACGAGCAGTACTTC.

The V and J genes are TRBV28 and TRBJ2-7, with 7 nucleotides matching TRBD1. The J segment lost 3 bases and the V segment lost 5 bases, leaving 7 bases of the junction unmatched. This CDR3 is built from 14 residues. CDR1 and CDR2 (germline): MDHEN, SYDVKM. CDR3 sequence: CASSLGQSNYEQYF. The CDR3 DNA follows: TGTGCCAGCAGTCTGGGACAGAGCAACTACGAGCAGTACTTC.

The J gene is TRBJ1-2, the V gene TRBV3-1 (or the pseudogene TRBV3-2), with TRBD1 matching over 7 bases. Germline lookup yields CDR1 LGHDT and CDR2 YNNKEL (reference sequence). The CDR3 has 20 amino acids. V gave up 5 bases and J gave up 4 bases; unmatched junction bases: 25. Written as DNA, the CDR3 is TGTGCCAGCAGCTACCGACCGGGACAGCTAACACACTACCGAGCCTATGGCTACACCTTC. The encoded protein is CASSYRPGQLTHYRAYGYTF.

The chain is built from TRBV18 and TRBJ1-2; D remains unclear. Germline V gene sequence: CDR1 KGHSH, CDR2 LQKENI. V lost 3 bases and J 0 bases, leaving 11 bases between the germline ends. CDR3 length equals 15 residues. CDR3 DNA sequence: TGTGCCAGCTCACCTGAACCAGATGCTAACTATGGCTACACCTTC. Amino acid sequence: CASSPEPDANYGYTF.

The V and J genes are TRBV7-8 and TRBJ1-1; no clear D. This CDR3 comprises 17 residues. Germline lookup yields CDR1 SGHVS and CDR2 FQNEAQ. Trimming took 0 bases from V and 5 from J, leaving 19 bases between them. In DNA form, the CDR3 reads TGTGCCAGCAGCTTAGCGATAAGAAGTGCACGAGGGACTGAAGCTTTCTTT. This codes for CASSLAIRSARGTEAFF.

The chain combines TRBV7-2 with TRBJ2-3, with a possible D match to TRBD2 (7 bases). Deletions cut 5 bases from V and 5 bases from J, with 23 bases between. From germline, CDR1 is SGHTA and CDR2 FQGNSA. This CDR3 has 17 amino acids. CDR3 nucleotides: TGTGCCAGCAGCCCCCTCCGAACCGGGGGGCAGAAAGATACGCAGTATTTT. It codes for CASSPLRTGGQKDTQYF.

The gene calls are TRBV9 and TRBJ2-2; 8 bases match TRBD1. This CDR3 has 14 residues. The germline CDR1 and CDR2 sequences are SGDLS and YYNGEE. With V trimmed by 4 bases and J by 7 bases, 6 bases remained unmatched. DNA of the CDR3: TGTGCCAGCAGCAATGGACAGGGCTACGGGGAGCTGTTTTTT. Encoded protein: CASSNGQGYGELFF.

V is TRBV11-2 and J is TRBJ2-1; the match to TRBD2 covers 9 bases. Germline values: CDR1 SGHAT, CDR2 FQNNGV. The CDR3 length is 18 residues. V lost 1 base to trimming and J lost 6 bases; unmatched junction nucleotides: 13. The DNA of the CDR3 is TGTGCCAGCAGCTTAGTAATCTACAGCGGGAGGACTATCAATGAGCAGTTCTTC. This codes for CASSLVIYSGRTINEQFF.

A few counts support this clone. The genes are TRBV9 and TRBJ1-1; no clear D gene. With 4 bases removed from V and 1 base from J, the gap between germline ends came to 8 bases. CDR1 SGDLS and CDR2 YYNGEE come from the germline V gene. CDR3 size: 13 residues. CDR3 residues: CASSREPNTEAFF. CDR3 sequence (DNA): TGTGCCAGCAGCCGAGAGCCGAACACTGAAGCTTTCTTT.

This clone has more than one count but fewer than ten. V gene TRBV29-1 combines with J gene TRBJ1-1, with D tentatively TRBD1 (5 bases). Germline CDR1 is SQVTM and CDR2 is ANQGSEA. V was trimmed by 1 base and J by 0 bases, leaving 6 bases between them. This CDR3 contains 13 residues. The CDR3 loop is CSVEVGVNTEAFF. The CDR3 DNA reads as TGCAGCGTTGAAGTAGGGGTGAACACTGAAGCTTTCTTT.

CDR3 region: CAISESTRWGRGRSNEQFF. Here the CDR3 DNA reads TGTGCCATCAGTGAGTCGACTCGCTGGGGCAGGGGGCGCAGCAATGAGCAGTTCTTC. The chain couples TRBV10-3 to TRBJ2-1; 8 positions match TRBD1. This CDR3 spans 19 amino acids. J gave up 6 bases and V 0 bases, and 16 bases lay outside the gene matches. Per the germline V gene, CDR1 is ENHRY and CDR2 is SYGVKD.

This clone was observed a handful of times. The CDR3 loop reads CASSFAANLGVGVYQPQHF. In DNA form, the CDR3 reads TGTGCCAGCAGTTTCGCCGCGAACCTAGGGGTTGGTGTTTATCAGCCCCAGCATTTT. The chain uses TRBV28 and TRBJ1-5; perhaps TRBD1 as D (5 bases). Trimming left V 3 bases short and J 5 bases short, with 26 bases between. The CDR3 is 19 residues long. The germline V gene encodes CDR1 MDHEN and CDR2 SYDVKM. The whole variable domain, filled in from reference TRBV28 and TRBJ1-5, reads DVKVTQSSRYLVKRTGEKVFLECVQDMDHENMFWYRQDPGLGLRLIYFSYDVKMKEKGDIPEGYSVSREKKERFSLILESASTNQTSMYLCASSFAANLGVGVYQPQHFGDGTRLSIL.

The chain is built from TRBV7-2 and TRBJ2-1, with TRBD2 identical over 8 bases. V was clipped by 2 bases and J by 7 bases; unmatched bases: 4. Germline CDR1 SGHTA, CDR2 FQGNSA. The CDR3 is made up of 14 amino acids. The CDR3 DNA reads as TGTGCCAGCAGCTTAAGCGGGAGCAGTAATGAGCAGTTCTTC. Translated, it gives CASSLSGSSNEQFF.

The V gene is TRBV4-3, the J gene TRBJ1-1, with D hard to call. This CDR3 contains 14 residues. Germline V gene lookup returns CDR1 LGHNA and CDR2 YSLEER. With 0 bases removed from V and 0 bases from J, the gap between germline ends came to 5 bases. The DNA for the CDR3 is TGCGCCAGCAGCCAAGATCCCTTGAACACTGAAGCTTTCTTT. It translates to CASSQDPLNTEAFF.

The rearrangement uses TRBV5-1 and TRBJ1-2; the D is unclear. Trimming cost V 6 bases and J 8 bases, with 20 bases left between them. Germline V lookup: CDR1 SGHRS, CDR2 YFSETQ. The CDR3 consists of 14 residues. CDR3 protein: CASNLTPYAEGYTF. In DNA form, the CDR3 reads TGCGCCAGCAACCTCACACCCTACGCGGAGGGCTACACCTTC. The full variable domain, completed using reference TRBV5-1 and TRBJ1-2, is KAGVTQTPRYLIKTRGQQVTLSCSPISGHRSVSWYQQTPGQGLQFLFEYFSETQRNKGNFPGRFSGRQFSNSRSEMNVSTLELGDSALYLCASNLTPYAEGYTFGSGTRLTVV.

The CDR3 loop is CSVFGRHYEQYF. DNA for the CDR3: TGCAGCGTTTTCGGCAGACACTACGAGCAGTACTTC. This chain connects TRBV29-1 to TRBJ2-7; D is undetermined. Trimming shortened V by 5 bases and J by 3 bases, and 11 bases separated the two germline ends. The V gene's germline CDR1 is SQVTM and CDR2 ANQGSEA. This CDR3 has 12 amino acids.

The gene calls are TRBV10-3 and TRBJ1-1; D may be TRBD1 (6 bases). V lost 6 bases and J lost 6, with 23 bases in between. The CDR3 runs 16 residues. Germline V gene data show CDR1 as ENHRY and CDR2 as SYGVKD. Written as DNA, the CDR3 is TGTGCCATCAGGACCGGGCAGGGGAATGGTAGGGCTGAAGCTTTCTTT. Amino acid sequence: CAIRTGQGNGRAEAFF.